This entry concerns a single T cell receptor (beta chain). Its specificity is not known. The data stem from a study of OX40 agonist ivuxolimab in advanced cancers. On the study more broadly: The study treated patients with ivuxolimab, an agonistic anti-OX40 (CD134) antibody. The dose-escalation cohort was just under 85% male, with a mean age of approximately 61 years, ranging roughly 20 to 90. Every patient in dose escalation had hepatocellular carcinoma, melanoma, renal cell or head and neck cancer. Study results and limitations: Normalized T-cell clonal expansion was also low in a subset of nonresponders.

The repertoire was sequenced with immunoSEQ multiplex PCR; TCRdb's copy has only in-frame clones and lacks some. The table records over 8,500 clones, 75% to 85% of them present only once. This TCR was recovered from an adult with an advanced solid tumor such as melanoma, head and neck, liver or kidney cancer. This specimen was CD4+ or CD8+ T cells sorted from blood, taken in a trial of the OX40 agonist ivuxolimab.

The CDR3 DNA reads TGTGCCAGCAGCTTAACCACAGGGGGAAGTTCTGAGACCCAGTACTTC. Translation gives CASSLTTGGSSETQYF. The chain joins TRBV11-2 to TRBJ2-5; 8 bases are shared with TRBD1. The J segment lost 5 bases and the V segment lost 2 bases, leaving 10 bases of the junction unmatched. Germline lookup yields CDR1 SGHAT and CDR2 FQNNGV. This CDR3 is 16 amino acids long. The full variable domain, in which reference TRBV11-2 and TRBJ2-5 provide the parts outside the CDR3, is EAGVAQSPRYKIIEKRQSVAFWCNPISGHATLYWYQQILGQGPKLLIQFQNNGVVDDSQLPKDRFSAERLKGVDSTLKIQPAKLEDSAVYLCASSLTTGGSSETQYFGPGTRLLVL.